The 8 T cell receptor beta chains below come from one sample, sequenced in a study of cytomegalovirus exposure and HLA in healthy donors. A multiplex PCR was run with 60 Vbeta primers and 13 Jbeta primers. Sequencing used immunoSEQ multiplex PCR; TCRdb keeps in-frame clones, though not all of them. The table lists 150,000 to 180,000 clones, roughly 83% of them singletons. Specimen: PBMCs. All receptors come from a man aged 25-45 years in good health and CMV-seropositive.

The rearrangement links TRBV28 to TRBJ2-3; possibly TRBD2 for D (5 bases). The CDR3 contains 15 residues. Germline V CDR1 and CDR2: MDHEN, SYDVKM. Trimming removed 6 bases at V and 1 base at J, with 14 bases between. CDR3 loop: CASRPGSGGTDTQYF. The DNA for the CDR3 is TGTGCCAGCAGGCCGGGCTCCGGGGGCACAGATACGCAGTATTTT.

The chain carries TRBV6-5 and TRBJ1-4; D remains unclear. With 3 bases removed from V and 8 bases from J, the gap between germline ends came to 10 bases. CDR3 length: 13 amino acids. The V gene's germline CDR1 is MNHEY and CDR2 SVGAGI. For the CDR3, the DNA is TGTGCCAGCAGTTATTTGCTCGAGGAAAAACTGTTTTTT. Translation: CASSYLLEEKLFF.

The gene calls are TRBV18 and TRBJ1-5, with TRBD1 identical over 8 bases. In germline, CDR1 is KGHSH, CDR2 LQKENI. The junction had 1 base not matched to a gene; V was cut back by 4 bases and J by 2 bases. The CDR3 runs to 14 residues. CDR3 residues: CASSQGQGNQPQHF. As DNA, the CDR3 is TGTGCCAGCTCACAGGGACAGGGCAATCAGCCCCAGCATTTT.

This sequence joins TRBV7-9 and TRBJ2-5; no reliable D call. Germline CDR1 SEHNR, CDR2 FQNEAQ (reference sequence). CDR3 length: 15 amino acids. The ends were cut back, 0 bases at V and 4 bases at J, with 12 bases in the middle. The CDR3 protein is CASSLAVATTETQYF. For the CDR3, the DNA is TGTGCCAGCAGCTTAGCGGTGGCGACAACAGAGACCCAGTACTTC.

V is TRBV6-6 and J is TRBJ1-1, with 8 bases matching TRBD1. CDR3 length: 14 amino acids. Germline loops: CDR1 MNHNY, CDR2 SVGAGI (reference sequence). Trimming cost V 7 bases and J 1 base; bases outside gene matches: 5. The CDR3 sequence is CASTDRGWNTEAFF. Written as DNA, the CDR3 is TGTGCCAGCACCGACAGGGGCTGGAACACTGAAGCTTTCTTT.

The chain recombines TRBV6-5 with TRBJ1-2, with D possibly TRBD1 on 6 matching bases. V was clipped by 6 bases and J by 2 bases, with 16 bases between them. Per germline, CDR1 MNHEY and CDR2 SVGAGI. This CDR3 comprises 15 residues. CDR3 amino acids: CASSVGVTGNYGYTF. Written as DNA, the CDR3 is TGTGCCAGCAGCGTCGGGGTAACAGGGAACTATGGCTACACCTTC.

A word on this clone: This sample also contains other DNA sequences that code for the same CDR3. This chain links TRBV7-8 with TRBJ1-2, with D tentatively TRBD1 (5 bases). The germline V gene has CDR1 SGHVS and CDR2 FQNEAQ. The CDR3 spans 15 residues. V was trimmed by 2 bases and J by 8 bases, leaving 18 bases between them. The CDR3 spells CASSLSDRGSVGYTF. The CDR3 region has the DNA TGTGCCAGCAGCTTATCGGATAGGGGTTCGGTCGGCTACACCTTC. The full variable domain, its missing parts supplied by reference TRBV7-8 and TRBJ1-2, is GAGVSQSPRYKVAKRGQDVALRCDPISGHVSLFWYQQALGQGPEFLTYFQNEAQLDKSGLPSDRFFAERPEGSVSTLKIQRTQQEDSAVYLCASSLSDRGSVGYTFGSGTRLTVV.

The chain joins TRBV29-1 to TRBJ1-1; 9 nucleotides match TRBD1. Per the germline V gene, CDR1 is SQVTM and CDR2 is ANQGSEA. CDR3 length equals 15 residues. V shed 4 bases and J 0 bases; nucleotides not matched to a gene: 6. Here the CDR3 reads CSVVPWTGVNTEAFF. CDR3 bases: TGCAGCGTTGTGCCTTGGACAGGGGTGAACACTGAAGCTTTCTTT.